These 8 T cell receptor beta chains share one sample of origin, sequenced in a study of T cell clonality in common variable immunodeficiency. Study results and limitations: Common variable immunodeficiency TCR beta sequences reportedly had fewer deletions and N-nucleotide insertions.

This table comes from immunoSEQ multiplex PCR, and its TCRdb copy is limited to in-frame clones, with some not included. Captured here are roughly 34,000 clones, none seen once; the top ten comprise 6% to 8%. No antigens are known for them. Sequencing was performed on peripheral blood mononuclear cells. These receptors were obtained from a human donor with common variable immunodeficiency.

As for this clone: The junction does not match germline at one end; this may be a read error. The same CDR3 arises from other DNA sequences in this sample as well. The CDR3 sequence: CASSEAAGQGIYEQYF. CDR3 DNA, as far as it was read: TGCGCCAGCAGTGAAGCGGCGGGACAGGGTATCTACGAG. The gene calls are TRBV6-1 and TRBJ2-7; 9 positions match TRBD1. The read ends 3 residues early relative to the CDR3; the germline J gene fills the gap. This CDR3 is 16 amino acids long. Germline V CDR1 and CDR2: MNHNS, SASEGT.

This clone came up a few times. CDR3 residues: CASSKEGYEQYF. The part of the CDR3 DNA that was read is TGTGCCAGCAGCAAGGAGGGCTACGAG. The chain uses TRBV7-9 and TRBJ2-7; D perhaps matches TRBD2 (6 bases). The missing CDR3 end, 3 residues past where the read stops, is filled in from the germline J gene. Trimming pared 5 bases from V and 3 bases from J, leaving 8 bases between. The germline CDR1 and CDR2 sequences are SEHNR and FQNEAQ (reference sequence). CDR3 length: 12 amino acids.

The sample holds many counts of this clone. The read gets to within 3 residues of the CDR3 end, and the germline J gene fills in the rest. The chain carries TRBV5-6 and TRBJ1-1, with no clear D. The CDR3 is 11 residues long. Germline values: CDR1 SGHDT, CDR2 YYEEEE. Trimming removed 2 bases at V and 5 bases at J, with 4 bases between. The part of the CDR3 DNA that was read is TGTGCCAGCAGCTTTTATACTGAA. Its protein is CASSFYTE. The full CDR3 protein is CASSFYTEAFF.

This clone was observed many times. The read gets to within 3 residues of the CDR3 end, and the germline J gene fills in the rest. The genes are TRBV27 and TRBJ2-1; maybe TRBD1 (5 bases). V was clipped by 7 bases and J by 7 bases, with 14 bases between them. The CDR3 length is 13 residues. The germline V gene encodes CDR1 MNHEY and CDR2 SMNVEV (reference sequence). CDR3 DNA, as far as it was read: TGTGCCAGCACCAACACCCAGGGAAATGAG. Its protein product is CASTNTQGNE. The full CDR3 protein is CASTNTQGNEQFF.

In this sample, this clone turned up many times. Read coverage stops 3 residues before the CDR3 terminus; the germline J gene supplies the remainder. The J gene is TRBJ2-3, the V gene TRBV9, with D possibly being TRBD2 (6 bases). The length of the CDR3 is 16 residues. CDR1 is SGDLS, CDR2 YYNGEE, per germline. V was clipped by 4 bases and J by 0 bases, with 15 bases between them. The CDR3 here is CASSKGLNPSTDTQYF. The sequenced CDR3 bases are TGTGCCAGCAGCAAAGGACTAAATCCTAGCACAGATACG.

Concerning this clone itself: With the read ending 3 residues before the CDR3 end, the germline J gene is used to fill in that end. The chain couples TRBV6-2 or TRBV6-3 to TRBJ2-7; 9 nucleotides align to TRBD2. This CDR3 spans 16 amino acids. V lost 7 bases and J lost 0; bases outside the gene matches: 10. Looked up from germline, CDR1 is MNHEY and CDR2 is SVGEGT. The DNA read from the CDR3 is TGTGCCAGCACCACACGAGCGGGAGGCCACTCCTACGAG. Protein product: CASTTRAGGHSYE. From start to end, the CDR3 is CASTTRAGGHSYEQYF.

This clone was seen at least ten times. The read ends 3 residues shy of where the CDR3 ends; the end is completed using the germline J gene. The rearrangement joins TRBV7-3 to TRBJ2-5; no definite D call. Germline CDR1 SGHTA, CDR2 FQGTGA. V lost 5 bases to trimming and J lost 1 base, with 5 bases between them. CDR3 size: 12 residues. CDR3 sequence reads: CASSALQETQYF. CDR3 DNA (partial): TGTGCCAGCAGCGCACTCCAAGAGACC.

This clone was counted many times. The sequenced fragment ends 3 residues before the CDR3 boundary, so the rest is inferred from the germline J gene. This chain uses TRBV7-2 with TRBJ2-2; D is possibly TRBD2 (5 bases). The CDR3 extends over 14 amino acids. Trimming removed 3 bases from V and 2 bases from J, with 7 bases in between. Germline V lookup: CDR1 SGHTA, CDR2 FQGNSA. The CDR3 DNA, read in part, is TGTGCCAGCAGCTTCGGGGTTAACACCGGGGAG. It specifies CASSFGVNTGE. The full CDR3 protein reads CASSFGVNTGELFF.